The 23 T cell receptor beta chains below come from one sample, sequenced in a study of shared clonotypes between healthy human individuals. The repertoire was sequenced with immunoSEQ multiplex PCR; TCRdb's copy has only in-frame clones and lacks some. The sample includes millions of clones, more than 80% seen only once; the top ten take over 0.12%. Source material: naive CD4+ T cells sorted from blood. The subset was: CD45RA+ positively selected. The receptors shown here come from a man between 18 and 35 years old in good health.

The chain couples TRBV19 to TRBJ1-3, with 8 bases lining up with TRBD1. Trimming took 6 bases from V and 5 from J; bases not matched to a gene: 9. CDR3 length: 15 amino acids. Germline loops: CDR1 LNHDA, CDR2 SQIVND (reference sequence). The CDR3 DNA sequence: TGTGCCAGTAGCATGGGACAGGCGGGCCGAAACACCATATATTTT. Amino acids: CASSMGQAGRNTIYF. The whole variable domain, remainder taken from reference TRBV19 and TRBJ1-3, is DGGITQSPKYLFRKEGQNVTLSCEQNLNHDAMYWYRQDPGQGLRLIYYSQIVNDFQKGDIAEGYSVSREKKESFPLTVTSAQKNPTAFYLCASSMGQAGRNTIYFGEGSWLTVV.

The CDR3: CASSEYGREQYF. The CDR3 bases are TGTGCCAGCAGTGAATACGGCCGGGAGCAGTACTTC. The rearrangement links TRBV6-1 to TRBJ2-7; no reliable D call. With 2 bases removed from V and 7 bases from J, the gap between germline ends came to 9 bases. Germline CDR1 is MNHNS and CDR2 is SASEGT. CDR3 length: 12 amino acids.

The V gene is TRBV6-5, the J gene TRBJ2-3; TRBD2 aligns across 9 bases. V dropped 2 bases and J dropped 6; count of bases not matched to a gene: 6. Germline V gives CDR1 MNHEY, CDR2 SVGAGI. CDR3 length equals 15 residues. CDR3 protein: CASSYGGGARDTQYF. In DNA, the CDR3 is TGTGCCAGCAGTTACGGCGGGGGGGCCCGGGATACGCAGTATTTT.

This clone was seen a single time. V and J are TRBV18 and TRBJ1-2, with D possibly matching TRBD1 (5 bases). The length of the CDR3 is 15 residues. Per germline, CDR1 KGHSH and CDR2 LQKENI. The V end lost 2 bases, the J end lost 4 bases, and 14 bases lay between the germline ends. CDR3 in amino acids: CASSPTAGIAYGYTF. CDR3 in DNA: TGTGCCAGCTCACCAACGGCAGGGATCGCCTATGGCTACACCTTC.

The rearrangement joins TRBV4-1 to TRBJ2-1; tentative D call: TRBD2 (7 bases). V was cut by 0 bases and J by 13 bases, with 19 bases left in between. Germline values: CDR1 MGHRA, CDR2 YSYEKL. This CDR3 region has 15 residues. The CDR3 protein is CASSQEGGGGSGQFF. The CDR3 coding sequence is TGCGCCAGCAGCCAAGAGGGAGGGGGGGGCTCTGGACAGTTCTTC.

Concerning this clone itself: Other DNA sequences in the sample encode the same CDR3. The gene calls are TRBV5-1 and TRBJ2-5, with unresolved D. The germline V gene has CDR1 SGHRS and CDR2 YFSETQ. V lost 4 bases and J 5 bases, leaving 9 bases between the germline ends. CDR3 size: 12 residues. CDR3 sequence (DNA): TGCGCCAGCAGCCAGAACGGGGAGACCCAGTACTTC. This gives the protein CASSQNGETQYF.

This clone was detected once. The chain is built from TRBV5-1 and TRBJ2-7; perhaps TRBD1 as D (6 bases). Trimming cost V 0 bases and J 3 bases, with 10 bases left between them. The CDR3 runs 14 residues. Germline values: CDR1 SGHRS, CDR2 YFSETQ. The CDR3 nucleotides are TGCGCCAGCAGCTTGGCCTCGGGACACTACGAGCAGTACTTC. This sequence encodes CASSLASGHYEQYF.

The rearrangement links TRBV6-5 to TRBJ2-5; D possibly matches TRBD1 or TRBD2 (5 bases each). Deletions cut 1 base from V and 5 bases from J, with 11 bases between. Germline loops: CDR1 MNHEY, CDR2 SVGAGI. This CDR3 comprises 14 residues. For the CDR3, the DNA is TGTGCCAGCAGTTACTGGGGGTTAGGTGAGACCCAGTACTTC. This sequence encodes CASSYWGLGETQYF.

This clone has just one count. V usage is TRBV7-6 and J usage is TRBJ2-2, with TRBD1 as a possible D gene (5 bases). Germline-derived CDR1 and CDR2 are SGHVS and FNYEAQ. This CDR3 has 16 residues. The V end was cut by 1 base, the J end by 3 bases, with 12 bases between. CDR3 in DNA: TGTGCCAGCAGCTTAGAAGGCAGGGTGGACACCGGGGAGCTGTTTTTT. Amino acid sequence: CASSLEGRVDTGELFF.

The rearrangement uses TRBV5-4 and TRBJ2-7; D may be TRBD2 (5 bases). Trimming took off 0 bases at V and 6 bases at J, with 16 bases between the two ends. Germline loops: CDR1 SGHNT, CDR2 YYREEE (reference sequence). This CDR3 is built from 15 residues. The DNA for the CDR3 is TGTGCCAGCAGCTTGGGAGCGGAGAGGAACGCCGAGCAGTACTTC. As protein: CASSLGAERNAEQYF.

The V call is TRBV7-2, the J call TRBJ1-1; the D is unclear. Germline assignment: CDR1 SGHTA and CDR2 FQGNSA. V lost 7 bases, J lost 4 bases, and 16 bases lay in between. The length of the CDR3 is 14 residues. Here the CDR3 reads CASTPEGLGTEAFF. The DNA of the CDR3 is TGTGCCAGCACCCCGGAGGGTTTGGGCACTGAAGCTTTCTTT.

V and J are TRBV4-3 and TRBJ2-7; D not resolved. The CDR3 sequence is 16 residues long. V was trimmed by 1 base and J by 2 bases, leaving 15 bases between them. Germline CDR1 reads LGHNA; CDR2 reads YSLEER. The CDR3 loop reads CASSQVLRPWAYEQYF. CDR3 bases: TGCGCCAGCAGCCAAGTTCTTCGTCCCTGGGCCTACGAGCAGTACTTC.

This chain connects TRBV30 to TRBJ2-1, with D possibly matching TRBD1 (6 bases). CDR1 is GTSNPN, CDR2 SVGIG, per germline (reference sequence). Between the trimmed V and J ends, which lost 1 base and 9 bases, there was a span of 7 bases. This CDR3 has 11 residues. CDR3 coding DNA: TGTGCCTGGAGTGCACAGGGTGAGCAGTTCTTC. Its protein is CAWSAQGEQFF.

CDR3 residues: CASRSTAASNTEAFF. As DNA, the CDR3 is TGTGCCAGTAGATCCACGGCAGCTTCGAACACTGAAGCTTTCTTT. This rearrangement joins TRBV19 to TRBJ1-1; D call uncertain. V lost 6 bases and J 1 base, leaving 15 bases between the germline ends. Germline CDR1 is LNHDA and CDR2 is SQIVND (reference sequence). The CDR3 totals 15 residues. Complete variable domain (other parts from reference TRBV19 and TRBJ1-1): DGGITQSPKYLFRKEGQNVTLSCEQNLNHDAMYWYRQDPGQGLRLIYYSQIVNDFQKGDIAEGYSVSREKKESFPLTVTSAQKNPTAFYLCASRSTAASNTEAFFGQGTRLTVV.

V and J are TRBV30 and TRBJ2-1, with 9 bases matching TRBD1. Germline V lookup: CDR1 GTSNPN, CDR2 SVGIG (reference sequence). The CDR3 is 16 residues long. V shed 2 bases and J 6 bases; nucleotides not matched to a gene: 11. The CDR3, as DNA: TGTGCCTGGAGTACCGGCGACAGGGGGATTTTCAATGAGCAGTTCTTC. Amino acid sequence: CAWSTGDRGIFNEQFF.

As regards this clone: This sample includes further DNA sequences coding for the same CDR3. The chain recombines TRBV5-1 with TRBJ1-2; tentatively, D is TRBD1 (6 bases). Trimming pared 4 bases from V and 2 bases from J, leaving 9 bases between. This CDR3 is built from 13 residues. Germline CDR1 and CDR2: SGHRS and YFSETQ. The CDR3 protein is CASSPGTNYGYTF. The CDR3 DNA is TGCGCCAGCAGCCCTGGGACAAACTATGGCTACACCTTC. The full variable domain, its missing parts supplied by reference TRBV5-1 and TRBJ1-2, is KAGVTQTPRYLIKTRGQQVTLSCSPISGHRSVSWYQQTPGQGLQFLFEYFSETQRNKGNFPGRFSGRQFSNSRSEMNVSTLELGDSALYLCASSPGTNYGYTFGSGTRLTVV.

J is TRBJ2-2 and V is TRBV5-1; 7 nucleotides line up with TRBD2. Per the germline V gene, CDR1 is SGHRS and CDR2 is YFSETQ. CDR3 size: 15 residues. Unmatched junction bases numbered 4, after V lost 0 bases and J lost 5 bases. CDR3 nucleotides: TGCGCCAGCAGCTTGGGCGGCGGGGGAACCGGGGAGCTGTTTTTT. Encoded protein: CASSLGGGGTGELFF.

The chain couples TRBV6-5 to TRBJ1-2; 8 nucleotides match TRBD1. Trimming took 5 bases from V and 6 from J; bases not matched to a gene: 8. The germline CDR1 and CDR2 sequences are MNHEY and SVGAGI. This CDR3 spans 14 amino acids. CDR3 residues: CASSRTGIGDGYTF. As DNA, the CDR3 is TGTGCCAGCAGTAGGACAGGGATCGGGGATGGCTACACCTTC.

The V and J genes are TRBV5-4 and TRBJ2-1, with TRBD2 matching 7 bases. The CDR3 length is 16 residues. Per the germline V gene, CDR1 is SGHNT and CDR2 is YYREEE (reference sequence). Trimming removed 0 bases from V and 2 bases from J; junction bases left unmatched: 5. CDR3 DNA sequence: TGTGCCAGCAGCTTGGCCGAGCGGGGAACCTACAATGAGCAGTTCTTC. Its protein is CASSLAERGTYNEQFF.

V gene TRBV14 combines with J gene TRBJ1-1; the D is unclear. Trimming removed 1 base from V and 3 bases from J, with 12 bases in between. The CDR3 length is 15 residues. Germline V gene data show CDR1 as SGHDN and CDR2 as FVKESK. The CDR3 DNA is TGTGCCAGCAGCCAAGGATCGGGGTTGTACACTGAAGCTTTCTTT. Translating it yields CASSQGSGLYTEAFF.

This chain links TRBV10-3 with TRBJ1-3; TRBD1 might be the D (5 bases). The CDR3 is made up of 17 amino acids. The ends were cut back, 2 bases at V and 1 base at J, with 15 bases in the middle. Germline V lookup: CDR1 ENHRY, CDR2 SYGVKD. This CDR3 reads CAISEGQGLGSGNTIYF. The CDR3 DNA sequence: TGTGCCATCAGTGAGGGCCAGGGTTTGGGATCTGGAAACACCATATATTTT.

The chain recombines TRBV7-2 with TRBJ1-1; D unresolved. Germline V gives CDR1 SGHTA, CDR2 FQGNSA. The CDR3 length is 11 residues. Trimming shortened V by 2 bases and J by 4 bases, and 2 bases separated the two germline ends. CDR3 DNA: TGTGCCAGCAGCTTAACCACTGAAGCTTTCTTT. It yields the protein CASSLTTEAFF.

The chain is built from TRBV6-6 and TRBJ1-4; no reliable D call. Trimming removed 7 bases from V and 4 bases from J, with 10 bases in between. The CDR3 runs to 13 residues. From germline, CDR1 is MNHNY and CDR2 SVGAGI (reference sequence). The CDR3 is CASTPAGNEKLFF. The CDR3, as DNA: TGTGCCAGCACCCCCGCGGGTAATGAAAAACTGTTTTTT.